The 26 T cell receptor beta chains given below trace back to one sample, sequenced in a study of CD8 T cells in Susac syndrome. Random hexamers primed reverse transcription of roughly 0.5 to 1 ug RNA. TCRdb processed the immunoSEQ multiplex PCR reads anew with MiXCR; each CDR3 protein has one entry. The profile shows around 200,000 distinct CDR3 sequences, 80% to 95% of them singletons. Sequencing used CD8+ T cells from PBMCs. The receptors shown here come from a human donor with multiple sclerosis.

This clonotype was counted a single time. The chain joins TRBV9 to TRBJ1-2; 9 bases line up with TRBD1. CDR3 length: 17 residues. V gave up 3 bases and J gave up 0 bases; unmatched junction bases: 9. Germline V lookup: CDR1 SGDLS, CDR2 YYNGEE. CDR3 sequence: CASSGTGERDANYGYTF. The CDR3 bases are TGTGCCAGCAGCGGGACAGGGGAAAGAGATGCTAACTATGGCTACACCTTC.

CDR3 nucleotide sequence: TGTGCCAGTAGTATCGCCCAGGGGTGGGTTAGAACTGAAGCTTTCTTT. Its translation is CASSIAQGWVRTEAFF. The rearrangement joins TRBV19 to TRBJ1-1; TRBD1 might be the D (6 bases). Germline CDR1 is LNHDA and CDR2 is SQIVND (reference sequence). The CDR3 totals 16 residues. The germline V and J ends were trimmed by 3 bases and 5 bases, with 19 bases remaining between them.

The V and J genes are TRBV6-2 or TRBV6-3 and TRBJ2-7; D gene unclear. Germline values: CDR1 MNHEY, CDR2 SVGEGT. The V end was cut by 7 bases, the J end by 9 bases, with 7 bases between. The CDR3 contains 9 residues. The CDR3 is CASIGGQYF. As DNA, the CDR3 is TGTGCCAGCATTGGTGGGCAGTACTTC.

The chain joins TRBV7-6 to TRBJ2-7; 7 nucleotides line up with TRBD1. V shed 5 bases and J 2 bases; nucleotides not matched to a gene: 9. Germline V gene sequence: CDR1 SGHVS, CDR2 FNYEAQ. CDR3 size: 15 residues. This CDR3 is CASSPRGQVPYEQYF. The CDR3 DNA is TGTGCCAGCAGCCCTAGAGGACAGGTCCCCTACGAGCAGTACTTC.

V usage is TRBV5-1 and J usage is TRBJ2-2; D is possibly TRBD1 (6 bases). Trimming took off 4 bases at V and 5 bases at J, with 18 bases between the two ends. This CDR3 comprises 16 residues. Germline assignment: CDR1 SGHRS and CDR2 YFSETQ. The CDR3 protein is CASSAYRVQGTGELFF. The CDR3 DNA is TGCGCCAGCAGCGCCTACAGGGTGCAAGGGACCGGGGAGCTGTTTTTT.

The chain is built from TRBV4-1 and TRBJ2-3; D is unresolved. The germline V gene encodes CDR1 MGHRA and CDR2 YSYEKL. CDR3 length equals 12 residues. Trimming took 4 bases from V and 6 from J, leaving 8 bases between them. The CDR3 here is CASSLYSDTQYF. CDR3 DNA sequence: TGCGCCAGCAGCCTGTACTCGGATACGCAGTATTTT.

The chain couples TRBV18 to TRBJ2-5; a weak D match, TRBD1 (5 bases). V lost 3 bases and J lost 4, with 12 bases in between. This CDR3 region has 14 residues. The germline CDR1 and CDR2 sequences are KGHSH and LQKENI. The CDR3 reads CASSPSGRGETQYF. CDR3 coding DNA: TGTGCCAGCTCACCCAGTGGAAGGGGAGAGACCCAGTACTTC.

The V gene is TRBV27, the J gene TRBJ1-2, with TRBD1 matching over 8 bases. This CDR3 comprises 16 residues. CDR1 MNHEY and CDR2 SMNVEV come from the germline V gene (reference sequence). Trimming cost V 5 bases and J 6 bases; bases outside gene matches: 14. The CDR3 sequence: CASSPYSDRVRDGYTF. The CDR3 region has the DNA TGTGCCAGCAGTCCCTACTCGGACAGGGTCAGGGATGGCTACACCTTC.

The chain employs TRBV20-1 and TRBJ1-2; 7 positions match TRBD1. The CDR3 is 16 amino acids. Trimming at V came to 6 bases and at J to 3 bases, leaving 16 bases not matched to a gene. Germline V lookup: CDR1 DFQATT, CDR2 SNEGSKA (reference sequence). The CDR3 is CSAHPRRQGEDYGYTF. The CDR3 bases are TGCAGTGCCCACCCCCGGCGGCAGGGGGAGGACTATGGCTACACCTTC.

The chain recombines TRBV9 with TRBJ1-1, with D maybe TRBD1 (5 bases). The CDR3 sequence is 14 residues long. Germline CDR1 SGDLS, CDR2 YYNGEE. V was cut by 0 bases and J by 7 bases, with 13 bases left in between. The CDR3 sequence: CASSVAWGSGEAFF. The CDR3 region has the DNA TGTGCCAGCAGCGTAGCGTGGGGGTCAGGTGAAGCTTTCTTT.

V is TRBV24-1 and J is TRBJ2-1; no clear D gene. Trimming removed 9 bases at V and 0 bases at J, with 8 bases between. The CDR3 is made up of 13 amino acids. Germline V gene sequence: CDR1 KGHDR, CDR2 SFDVKD. In nucleotides, the CDR3 is TGTGCCACCGCGGCAAGCTCCTACAATGAGCAGTTCTTC. Its translation: CATAASSYNEQFF.

J is TRBJ2-2 and V is TRBV6-5; the D is unclear. Per the germline V gene, CDR1 is MNHEY and CDR2 is SVGAGI. CDR3 length: 17 amino acids. Trimming took 0 bases from V and 0 from J, leaving 11 bases between them. The CDR3 region has the DNA TGTGCCAGCAGTTACTCGATTGCGTTCGCGAACACCGGGGAGCTGTTTTTT. Its translation is CASSYSIAFANTGELFF.

This clonotype was seen only a few times. The CDR3, as DNA: TGCGCCAGCAGCCAAAATTCACTCCGCGAGCAGTACTTC. Residues: CASSQNSLREQYF. J is TRBJ2-7 and V is TRBV4-1, with D hard to call. This CDR3 is built from 13 residues. The V end was cut by 2 bases, the J end by 6 bases, with 11 bases between. CDR1 MGHRA and CDR2 YSYEKL come from the germline V gene.

The genes are TRBV11-2 and TRBJ1-1; no firm D call. The CDR3 runs to 13 residues. The V end lost 1 base, the J end lost 4 bases, and 7 bases lay between the germline ends. Germline CDR1 SGHAT, CDR2 FQNNGV. CDR3 loop: CASSLVWGTEAFF. DNA for the CDR3: TGTGCCAGCAGCTTAGTCTGGGGCACTGAAGCTTTCTTT.

V gene TRBV9 combines with J gene TRBJ1-3, with 10 bases that match TRBD1. The junction had 7 bases not matched to a gene; V was cut back by 4 bases and J by 0 bases. There are 17 residues in the CDR3. CDR1 SGDLS and CDR2 YYNGEE come from the germline V gene. The CDR3 DNA follows: TGTGCCAGCAGCTCCCGGACAGGGGGACCCTCTGGAAACACCATATATTTT. Translated: CASSSRTGGPSGNTIYF. Using reference TRBV9 and TRBJ1-3 for the parts outside the CDR3, the full variable domain is DSGVTQTPKHLITATGQRVTLRCSPRSGDLSVYWYQQSLDQGLQFLIQYYNGEERAKGNILERFSAQQFPDLHSELNLSSLELGDSALYFCASSSRTGGPSGNTIYFGEGSWLTVV.

This clonotype was counted a single time. This chain links TRBV9 with TRBJ2-7; D not certain. V was shortened by 4 bases and J by 2 bases, with 16 bases between the two germline ends. From germline, CDR1 is SGDLS and CDR2 YYNGEE. The CDR3 length is 15 residues. The DNA for the CDR3 is TGTGCCAGCAGCCAAACCCCCGATAAAACCTACGAGCAGTACTTC. Protein: CASSQTPDKTYEQYF.

V is TRBV7-6 and J is TRBJ1-1, with TRBD1 identical over 7 bases. The V gene's germline CDR1 is SGHVS and CDR2 FNYEAQ. V gave up 2 bases and J gave up 4 bases; unmatched junction bases: 10. The CDR3 runs to 16 residues. In DNA, the CDR3 is TGTGCCAGCAGCTTATCGCAGGGGGGAGGAAGCACTGAAGCTTTCTTT. This sequence encodes CASSLSQGGGSTEAFF.

In this sample, this clonotype turned up a few times. The gene calls are TRBV14 and TRBJ1-2; D perhaps matches TRBD1 (5 bases). Trimming removed 4 bases from V and 3 bases from J, with 9 bases in between. The CDR3 runs to 13 residues. Germline V CDR1 and CDR2: SGHDN, FVKESK. DNA for the CDR3: TGTGCCAGCAGCCCCACGGGGGACTATGGCTACACCTTC. Translated: CASSPTGDYGYTF.

The V gene is TRBV9, the J gene TRBJ2-7; perhaps TRBD2 as D (6 bases). Trimming took off 0 bases at V and 2 bases at J, with 15 bases between the two ends. The CDR3 covers 16 residues. CDR1 is SGDLS, CDR2 YYNGEE, per germline. In DNA, the CDR3 is TGTGCCAGCAGCGTAGGAGGGTTGTCGGGGGCCTACGAGCAGTACTTC. It encodes CASSVGGLSGAYEQYF. The full variable domain, in which reference TRBV9 and TRBJ2-7 provide the parts outside the CDR3, is DSGVTQTPKHLITATGQRVTLRCSPRSGDLSVYWYQQSLDQGLQFLIQYYNGEERAKGNILERFSAQQFPDLHSELNLSSLELGDSALYFCASSVGGLSGAYEQYFGPGTRLTVT.

Only a few counts were recorded for this clonotype. The gene calls are TRBV19 and TRBJ1-1; no clear D. Germline V gene lookup returns CDR1 LNHDA and CDR2 SQIVND (reference sequence). The CDR3 is 13 residues long. The V gene lost 3 bases and the J gene lost 4 bases, with 9 bases spanning the gap. CDR3 sequence reads: CASSIGKGTEAFF. The CDR3 region has the DNA TGTGCCAGTAGTATCGGGAAGGGCACTGAAGCTTTCTTT.

The chain uses TRBV9 and TRBJ2-5; possible D gene TRBD1, 6 bases. CDR1 is SGDLS and CDR2 is YYNGEE in the germline V gene. The CDR3 contains 14 residues. Between the trimmed V and J ends, which lost 4 bases and 1 base, there was a span of 11 bases. CDR3 DNA: TGTGCCAGCAGCATAGGGGGTTTCCAAGAGACCCAGTACTTC. It encodes CASSIGGFQETQYF.

This chain uses TRBV12-3 or TRBV12-4 with TRBJ2-1; 7 bases align to TRBD2. V was pared by 3 bases and J by 6 bases, with 2 bases of the junction left unmatched. This CDR3 region has 13 residues. The chain's CDR3 is CASSLTSSNEQFF. In DNA, the CDR3 is TGTGCCAGCAGTTTGACTAGCAGCAATGAGCAGTTCTTC.

The chain has TRBV5-4 and TRBJ2-3; perhaps TRBD2 as D (6 bases). The CDR3 consists of 19 residues. V lost 2 bases and J lost 0, with 22 bases in between. The germline V gene encodes CDR1 SGHNT and CDR2 YYREEE (reference sequence). In DNA, the CDR3 is TGTGCCAGCAGCTTCACCGGGACTCCATCCCCGCCTAGCACAGATACGCAGTATTTT. Protein product: CASSFTGTPSPPSTDTQYF.

The chain links TRBV19 to TRBJ2-2, with TRBD2 matching over 7 bases. The V segment lost 7 bases and the J segment 0 bases; nucleotides outside the gene matches: 2. Germline CDR1 LNHDA, CDR2 SQIVND (reference sequence). The CDR3 runs 14 residues. DNA for the CDR3: TGTGCCAGTACTAGCGGCACGAACACCGGGGAGCTGTTTTTT. Translation gives CASTSGTNTGELFF.

The rearrangement joins TRBV19 to TRBJ2-3; D might be TRBD2 (6 bases). Germline lookup yields CDR1 LNHDA and CDR2 SQIVND (reference sequence). Trimming shortened V by 8 bases and J by 0 bases, and 15 bases separated the two germline ends. There are 15 residues in the CDR3. The CDR3 spells CASLGSGPSTDTQYF. DNA for the CDR3: TGTGCCAGTTTGGGTAGCGGCCCTAGCACAGATACGCAGTATTTT.

This clonotype has more than one count but fewer than ten. The chain couples TRBV19 to TRBJ2-7; D not certain. This CDR3 is 11 amino acids long. The V end lost 3 bases, the J end lost 6 bases, and 6 bases lay between the germline ends. Germline assignment: CDR1 LNHDA and CDR2 SQIVND (reference sequence). Written as DNA, the CDR3 is TGTGCCAGTAGTATTGGTGGCGAGCAGTACTTC. Translated, it gives CASSIGGEQYF.